This T cell receptor (beta chain) was identified during a study of shared T cell receptors in the human thymus. The repertoire was sequenced with immunoSEQ multiplex PCR; TCRdb's copy has only in-frame clones and lacks some. The repertoire holds some 640,000 clones, with approximately 89% as singletons. This CDR3 has 16 amino acids. Germline V CDR1 and CDR2: MGHRA, YSYEKL. V shed 4 bases, J shed 0 bases, and the junction held 6 bases outside the gene matches. These records were also assigned to another study, of human thymus T cells. As reported in that work: Both thymic and peripheral blood repertoires showed apparently biased V and J usage. Overlap was high between thymic repertoires from unrelated individuals, as reported in related research.

The sequencing input was thymocytes. The rearrangement links TRBV4-1 to TRBJ1-2; 9 bases align to TRBD1. This receptor was identified in a boy younger than two with a congenital heart defect. This CDR3 is CASSPGQGTANYGYTF. The DNA of the CDR3 is TGCGCCAGCAGCCCCGGACAGGGGACCGCTAACTATGGCTACACCTTC.